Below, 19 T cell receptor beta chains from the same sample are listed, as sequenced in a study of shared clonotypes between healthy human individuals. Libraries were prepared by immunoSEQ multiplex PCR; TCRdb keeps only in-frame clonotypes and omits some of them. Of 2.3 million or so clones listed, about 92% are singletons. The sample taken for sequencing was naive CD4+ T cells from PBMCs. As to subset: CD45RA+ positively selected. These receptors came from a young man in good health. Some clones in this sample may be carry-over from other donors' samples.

The CDR3 region has the DNA TGTGCCAGCAGCGTAGCGCTAGCGGGTTGGGCTGAGCAGTTCTTC. Its protein product is CASSVALAGWAEQFF. This chain uses TRBV9 with TRBJ2-1, with 8 bases fitting TRBD2. CDR3 size: 15 residues. V trimming: 0 bases; J trimming: 9 bases; junction bases outside the gene matches: 8. Germline CDR1 is SGDLS and CDR2 is YYNGEE.

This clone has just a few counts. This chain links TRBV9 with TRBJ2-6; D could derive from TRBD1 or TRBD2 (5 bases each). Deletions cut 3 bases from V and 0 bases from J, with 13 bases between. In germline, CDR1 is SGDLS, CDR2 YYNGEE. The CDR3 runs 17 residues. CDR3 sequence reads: CASSGARGRSGANVLTF. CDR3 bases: TGTGCCAGCAGCGGAGCACGGGGACGCTCTGGGGCCAACGTCCTGACTTTC.

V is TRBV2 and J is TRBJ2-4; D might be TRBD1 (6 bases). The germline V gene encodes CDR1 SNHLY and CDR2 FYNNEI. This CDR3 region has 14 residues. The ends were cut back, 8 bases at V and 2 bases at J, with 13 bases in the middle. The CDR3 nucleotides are TGTGCCAGCGGGCCTCAGGGGACCAAAAACATTCAGTACTTC. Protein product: CASGPQGTKNIQYF.

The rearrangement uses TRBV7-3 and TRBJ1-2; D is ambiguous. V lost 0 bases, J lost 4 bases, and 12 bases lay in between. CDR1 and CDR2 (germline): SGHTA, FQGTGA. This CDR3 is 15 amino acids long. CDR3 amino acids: CASSLTGSGSYGYTF. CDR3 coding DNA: TGTGCCAGCAGCTTAACGGGGTCAGGCTCCTATGGCTACACCTTC.

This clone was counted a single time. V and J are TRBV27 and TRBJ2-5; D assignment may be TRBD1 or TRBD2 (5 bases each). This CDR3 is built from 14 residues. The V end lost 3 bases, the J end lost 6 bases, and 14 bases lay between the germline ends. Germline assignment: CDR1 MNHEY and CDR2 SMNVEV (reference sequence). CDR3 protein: CASSFWGIGQTQYF. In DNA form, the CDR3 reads TGTGCCAGCAGTTTCTGGGGGATCGGGCAGACCCAGTACTTC.

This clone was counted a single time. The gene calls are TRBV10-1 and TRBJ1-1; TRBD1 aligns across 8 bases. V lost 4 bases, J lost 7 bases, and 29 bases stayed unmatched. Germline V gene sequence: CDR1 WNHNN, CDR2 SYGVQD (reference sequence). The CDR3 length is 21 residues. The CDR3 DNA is TGCGCCAGCAGTGGGATCCACGGACAGGGCGCGCAACAGACTCCCCATGTTGAAGCTTTCTTT. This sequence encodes CASSGIHGQGAQQTPHVEAFF.

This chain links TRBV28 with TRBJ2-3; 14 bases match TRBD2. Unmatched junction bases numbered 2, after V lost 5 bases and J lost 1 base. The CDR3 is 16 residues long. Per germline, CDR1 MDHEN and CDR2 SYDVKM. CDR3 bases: TGTGCCAGCAGTAAGACTAGCGGGAGGGGCACAGATACGCAGTATTTT. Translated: CASSKTSGRGTDTQYF.

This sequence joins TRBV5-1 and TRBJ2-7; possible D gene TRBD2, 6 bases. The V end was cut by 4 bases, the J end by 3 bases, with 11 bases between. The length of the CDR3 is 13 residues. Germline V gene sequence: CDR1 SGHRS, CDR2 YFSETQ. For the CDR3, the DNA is TGCGCCAGCAGCCTCTTAGCGGACTACGAGCAGTACTTC. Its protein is CASSLLADYEQYF. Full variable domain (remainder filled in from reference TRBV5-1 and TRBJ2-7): KAGVTQTPRYLIKTRGQQVTLSCSPISGHRSVSWYQQTPGQGLQFLFEYFSETQRNKGNFPGRFSGRQFSNSRSEMNVSTLELGDSALYLCASSLLADYEQYFGPGTRLTVT.

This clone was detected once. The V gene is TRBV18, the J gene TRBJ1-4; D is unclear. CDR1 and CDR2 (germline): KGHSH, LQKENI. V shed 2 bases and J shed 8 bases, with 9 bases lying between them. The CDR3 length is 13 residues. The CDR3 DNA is TGTGCCAGCTCACCAGGGAGGGCCGAAAAACTGTTTTTT. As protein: CASSPGRAEKLFF.

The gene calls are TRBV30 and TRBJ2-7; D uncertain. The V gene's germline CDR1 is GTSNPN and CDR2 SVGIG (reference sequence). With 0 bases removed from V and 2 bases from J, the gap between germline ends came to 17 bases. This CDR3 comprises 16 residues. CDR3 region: CAWSVFSGTPTYEQYF. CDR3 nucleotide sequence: TGTGCCTGGAGTGTATTCAGTGGAACCCCTACCTACGAGCAGTACTTC.

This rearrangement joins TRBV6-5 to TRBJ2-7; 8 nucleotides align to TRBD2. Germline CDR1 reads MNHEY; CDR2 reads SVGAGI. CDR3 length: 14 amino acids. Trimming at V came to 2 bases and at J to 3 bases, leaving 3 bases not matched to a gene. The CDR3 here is CASSYRGGRYEQYF. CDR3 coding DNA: TGTGCCAGCAGTTACCGGGGGGGCCGCTACGAGCAGTACTTC.

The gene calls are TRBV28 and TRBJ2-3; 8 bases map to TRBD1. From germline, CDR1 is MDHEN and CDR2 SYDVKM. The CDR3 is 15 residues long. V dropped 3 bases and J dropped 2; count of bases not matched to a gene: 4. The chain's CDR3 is CASSLGQVDTDTQYF. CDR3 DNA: TGTGCCAGCAGTTTGGGACAGGTGGACACAGATACGCAGTATTTT.

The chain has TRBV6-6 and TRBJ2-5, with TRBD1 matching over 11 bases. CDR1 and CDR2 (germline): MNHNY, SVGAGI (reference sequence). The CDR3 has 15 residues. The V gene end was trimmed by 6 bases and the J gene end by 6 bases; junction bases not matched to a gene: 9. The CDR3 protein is CASSTGQGAVKTQYF. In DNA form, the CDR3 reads TGTGCCAGCAGCACCGGACAGGGGGCGGTTAAGACCCAGTACTTC.

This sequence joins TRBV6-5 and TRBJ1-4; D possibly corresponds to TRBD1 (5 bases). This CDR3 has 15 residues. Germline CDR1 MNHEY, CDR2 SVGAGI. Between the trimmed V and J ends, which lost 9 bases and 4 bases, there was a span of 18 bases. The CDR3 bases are TGTGCCAGACGACTTGCCAGGGCTCTTAATGAAAAACTGTTTTTT. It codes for CARRLARALNEKLFF.

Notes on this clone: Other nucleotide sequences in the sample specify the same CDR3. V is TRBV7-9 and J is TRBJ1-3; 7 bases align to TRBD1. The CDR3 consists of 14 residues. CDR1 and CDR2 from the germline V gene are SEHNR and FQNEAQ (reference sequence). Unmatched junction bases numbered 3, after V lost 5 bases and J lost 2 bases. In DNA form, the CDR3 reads TGTGCCAGCAGCCCGGGGACAGCTGGAAACACCATATATTTT. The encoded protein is CASSPGTAGNTIYF.

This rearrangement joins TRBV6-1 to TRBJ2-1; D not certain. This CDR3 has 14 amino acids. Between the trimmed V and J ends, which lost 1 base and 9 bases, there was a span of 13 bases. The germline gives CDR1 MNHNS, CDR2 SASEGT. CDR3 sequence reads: CASSEGYVLTEQFF. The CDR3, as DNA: TGTGCCAGCAGTGAAGGATACGTCCTTACTGAGCAGTTCTTC.

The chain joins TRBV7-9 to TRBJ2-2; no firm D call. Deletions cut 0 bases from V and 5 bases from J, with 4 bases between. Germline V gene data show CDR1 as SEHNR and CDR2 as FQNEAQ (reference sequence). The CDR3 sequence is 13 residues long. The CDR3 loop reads CASSLAITGELFF. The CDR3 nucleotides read TGTGCCAGCAGCTTAGCTATTACCGGGGAGCTGTTTTTT.

The CDR3 loop reads CASSTPGALETQYF. CDR3 in DNA: TGTGCCAGCAGTACCCCAGGGGCGCTTGAGACCCAGTACTTC. The chain joins TRBV28 to TRBJ2-5; possibly TRBD1 for D (6 bases). With 5 bases removed from V and 5 bases from J, the gap between germline ends came to 15 bases. Germline V gives CDR1 MDHEN, CDR2 SYDVKM. The CDR3 length is 14 residues.

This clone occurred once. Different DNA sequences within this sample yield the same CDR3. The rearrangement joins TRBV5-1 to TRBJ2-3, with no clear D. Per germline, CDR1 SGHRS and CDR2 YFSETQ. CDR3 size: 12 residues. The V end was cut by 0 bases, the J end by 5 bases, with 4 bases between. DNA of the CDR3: TGCGCCAGCAGCTTGGATTTAGATACGCAGTATTTT. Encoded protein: CASSLDLDTQYF.